This T cell receptor beta chain was identified in a study of blood T cell repertoires in COVID-19. About the study: T cells, B-cell-depleted T cells, or PBMCs provided the cDNA or gDNA that served as material.

Assay used: immunoSEQ multiplex PCR; TCRdb lists only in-frame clones, some missing. The data hold 70,000 or so clones, with approximately 86% observed a single time. The length of the CDR3 is 15 residues. With V trimmed by 6 bases and J by 1 base, 4 bases remained unmatched. Germline-derived CDR1 and CDR2 are MNHEY and SVGAGI. Sequencing was done on a sample of peripheral blood. The chain couples TRBV6-5 to TRBJ1-3, with 9 bases aligning to TRBD1. The sequence was obtained from a woman aged 45-59 years with acute or convalescent COVID-19. The CDR3 DNA follows: TGTGCCAGCAGCCCGGACAGGGGATCTGGAAACACCATATATTTT. This gives the protein CASSPDRGSGNTIYF.